This T cell receptor beta chain was captured in a study of siplizumab effects on memory and regulatory T cells. For every sample, 75,000 to 100,000 TCR templates were assayed. Libraries were prepared by immunoSEQ multiplex PCR; TCRdb keeps only in-frame clonotypes and omits some of them. Of about 13,000 clones in the sample, roughly 40% were seen once. CDR1 is SGHVS and CDR2 is FNYEAQ in the germline V gene. The CDR3 is made up of 15 amino acids. V was shortened by 2 bases and J by 2 bases, with 13 bases between the two germline ends. In this sample, this clone turned up a few times. Its specificity is unknown. Findings of the study overall: Treg-derived clones made up an average of approximately 70% of mappable alloreactive CD4+ clones with siplizumab and over 25% in controls. Naive T cells looked more diverse than memory cells, and they looked like major contributors to the alloresponse.

The authors kept the mixed lymphocyte reaction cells in coculture at 37°C for under seven days. The chain couples TRBV7-6 to TRBJ2-7; tentatively, D is TRBD2 (5 bases). The material sequenced was CFSE-low (dividing) CD8+ T cells sorted from an allogeneic mixed lymphocyte reaction. This receptor was taken from a human donor in good health; the cells came from an allogeneic mixed lymphocyte reaction. CDR3 DNA: TGTGCCAGCAGCTTAAAAGCGGAAAACACCTACGAGCAGTACTTC. Translation: CASSLKAENTYEQYF.